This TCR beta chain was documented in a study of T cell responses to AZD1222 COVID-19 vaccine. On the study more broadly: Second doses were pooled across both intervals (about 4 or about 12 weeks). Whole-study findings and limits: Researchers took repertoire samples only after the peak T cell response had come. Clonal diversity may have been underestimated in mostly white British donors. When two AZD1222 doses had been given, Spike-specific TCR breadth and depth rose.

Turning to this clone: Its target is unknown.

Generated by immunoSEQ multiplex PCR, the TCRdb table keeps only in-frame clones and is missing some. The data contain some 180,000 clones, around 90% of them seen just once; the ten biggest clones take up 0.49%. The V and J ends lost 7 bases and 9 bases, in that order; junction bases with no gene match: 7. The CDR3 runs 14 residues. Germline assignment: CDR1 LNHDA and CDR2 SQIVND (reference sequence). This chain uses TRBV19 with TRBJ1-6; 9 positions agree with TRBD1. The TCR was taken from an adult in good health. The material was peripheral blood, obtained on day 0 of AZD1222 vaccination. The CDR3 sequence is CASNPGTGPSPLHF. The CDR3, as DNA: TGTGCCAGTAACCCTGGGACAGGGCCTTCACCCCTCCACTTT.